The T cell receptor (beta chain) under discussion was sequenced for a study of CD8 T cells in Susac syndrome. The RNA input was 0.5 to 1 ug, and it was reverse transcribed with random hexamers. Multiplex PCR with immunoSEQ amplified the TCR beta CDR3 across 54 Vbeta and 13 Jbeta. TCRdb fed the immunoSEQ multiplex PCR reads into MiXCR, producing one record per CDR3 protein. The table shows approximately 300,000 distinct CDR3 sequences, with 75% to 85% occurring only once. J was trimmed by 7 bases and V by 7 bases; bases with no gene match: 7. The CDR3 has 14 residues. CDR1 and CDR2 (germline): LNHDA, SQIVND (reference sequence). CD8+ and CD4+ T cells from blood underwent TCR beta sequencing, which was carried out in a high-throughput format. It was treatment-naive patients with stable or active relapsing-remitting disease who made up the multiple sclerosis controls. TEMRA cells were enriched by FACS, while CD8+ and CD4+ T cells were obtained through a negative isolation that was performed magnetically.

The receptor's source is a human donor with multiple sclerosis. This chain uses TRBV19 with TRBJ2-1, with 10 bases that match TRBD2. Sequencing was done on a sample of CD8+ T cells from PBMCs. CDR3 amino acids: CASNLAGDDNEQFF. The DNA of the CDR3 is TGTGCCAGTAACCTAGCGGGAGATGATAATGAGCAGTTCTTC.